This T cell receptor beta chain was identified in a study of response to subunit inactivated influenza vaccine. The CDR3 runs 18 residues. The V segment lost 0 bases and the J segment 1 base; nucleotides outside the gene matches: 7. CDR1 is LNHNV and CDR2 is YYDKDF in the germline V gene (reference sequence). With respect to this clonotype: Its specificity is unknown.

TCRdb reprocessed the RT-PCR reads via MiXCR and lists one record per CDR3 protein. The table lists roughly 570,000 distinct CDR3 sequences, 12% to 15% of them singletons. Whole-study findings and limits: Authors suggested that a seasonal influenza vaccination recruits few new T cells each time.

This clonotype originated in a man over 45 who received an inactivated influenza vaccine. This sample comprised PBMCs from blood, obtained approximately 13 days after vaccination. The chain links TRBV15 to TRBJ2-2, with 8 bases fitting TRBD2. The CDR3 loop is CATSREVSGGLNTGELFF. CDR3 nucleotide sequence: TGTGCCACCAGCAGAGAGGTCAGCGGGGGCCTGAACACCGGGGAGCTGTTTTTT.